Included here is one T cell receptor (beta chain) sequence, with context. The sample belongs to a study of cytomegalovirus exposure and HLA in healthy donors. The study ran its PCR with 60 Vbeta and 13 Jbeta primers. Assay: immunoSEQ multiplex PCR; the TCRdb copy retains only in-frame clones and omits some. The data contain about 100,000 clones, 60% to 75% of them singletons. Per the germline V gene, CDR1 is MNHEY and CDR2 is SVGAGI. The length of the CDR3 is 15 residues. V gave up 6 bases and J gave up 7 bases; unmatched junction bases: 9. The chain links TRBV6-5 to TRBJ1-5; 10 bases line up with TRBD1. The sequence came from a man aged 45 to 65 in good health and CMV-seronegative. Material: PBMCs. CDR3 protein: CASSPGTGEGQPQHF. CDR3 coding DNA: TGTGCCAGCAGCCCCGGGACAGGGGAGGGGCAGCCCCAGCATTTT.